This T cell receptor beta chain was profiled in a study of vaccination and CD4 T cells after COVID-19. At the level of the study: A median of about 98 days (range 35 to 161) separated diagnosis from post-COVID sampling.

Note on this clonotype: Its target is not known.

The germline V gene encodes CDR1 SGHAT and CDR2 FQNNGV. The V and J ends lost 8 bases and 2 bases respectively, with 16 bases between them. The CDR3 has 14 residues. As for treatment: approximately 10-day PBMC culture with coronavirus spike peptide pools or control peptides (ViraFEST assay). The authors cultured more than 1.5 million PBMCs per well with 8.5 to 10 IU/ml IL-2 and 7.5 to 10 ug/ml peptide pools. Once obtained from cultured CD4+ T cells, the DNA was sequenced using the Oncomine TCR Beta short-read assay. Each CDR3 protein gets one entry after TCRdb re-called the PCR reads with MiXCR. The data contain thousands of distinct CDR3 sequences, about three quarters of them singletons.

The sequence was collected from a human donor who had recovered from COVID-19. The chain recombines TRBV11-2 with TRBJ2-7; D assignment may be TRBD1 or TRBD2 (6 bases each). Sequences were obtained from CD4+ T cells from blood, cultured in vitro. The CDR3 spells CASRVAGEAYEQYF. The CDR3 DNA reads as TGTGCCAGCCGCGTGGCAGGGGAGGCCTACGAGCAGTACTTC.